This T cell receptor beta chain is from a study of cytomegalovirus exposure and HLA in healthy donors. For the study at large: HLA-typed donors were the source of around 77 million unique TCRs held in an early data release. The study, taken as a whole, reports: According to the study, 160 or so TCR beta chains were cytomegalovirus-associated. A cluster of highly shared sequence variants was likely a sequencing artifact. About 87% or about 30% of the time was how often most TCR beta V segments were productive, according to an earlier analysis.

PCR involved 60 Vbeta and 13 Jbeta primers. The repertoire was sequenced with immunoSEQ multiplex PCR; TCRdb's copy has only in-frame clones and lacks some. The data contain roughly 99,000 clones, 70% to 80% of them seen just once; the ten biggest clones take up 2.5% to 3.5%. About this clone: Its antigen is still unknown.

Germline loops: CDR1 MGHDK, CDR2 SYGVNS. CDR3 length: 15 amino acids. Germline trimming cut 3 bases from V and 5 bases from J; bases unmatched to any gene: 6. Sample: PBMCs. The sequence was obtained from a male donor in good health and CMV-seropositive. This sequence joins TRBV25-1 and TRBJ1-4, with 7 bases lining up with TRBD1. The CDR3 here is CASSDHGTENEKLFF. As DNA, the CDR3 is TGTGCCAGCAGTGACCATGGGACAGAAAATGAAAAACTGTTTTTT.